These 17 T cell receptor beta chains were all obtained from the same sample, sequenced in a study of T cells in Graves' hyperthyroidism and ophthalmopathy (dated by TCRdb to the late 2010s). The library was generated by multiplex PCR. Sequencing was performed on an Illumina HiSeq 2000. TCR beta CDR3 regions were amplified from RNA transcripts. A first-round RT-PCR of the TCR CDR3 used the HTBI primer set with the Qiagen OneStep RT-PCR kit. TCRdb cleaned the public reads at Q25 with fastp, built clones with MiXCR and kept in-frame beta chains. Each CDR3 protein appears once, grouped with its most common genes and DNA. The sample includes roughly 650,000 distinct CDR3 sequences, with 16% observed a single time. In total, the top ten clones hold 2.5% to 4% of the sample. Material: blood. The receptors derive from a woman aged 40 to 50 with Graves' ophthalmopathy.

This clonotype was detected many times. This rearrangement joins TRBV5-1 to TRBJ2-3, with TRBD1 matching over 12 bases. V lost 3 bases to trimming and J lost 2 bases; unmatched junction nucleotides: 4. From germline, CDR1 is SGHRS and CDR2 YFSETQ. The CDR3 length is 16 residues. The CDR3 loop is CASSSRDRGLTDTQYF. The CDR3 DNA follows: TGCGCCAGCAGCTCCCGGGACAGGGGGCTCACAGATACGCAGTATTTT.

The gene calls are TRBV19 and TRBJ1-3; no clear D gene. The CDR3 runs 13 residues. The V gene lost 8 bases and the J gene lost 7 bases, with 15 bases spanning the gap. CDR1 is LNHDA and CDR2 is SQIVND in the germline V gene (reference sequence). This CDR3 reads CASPLRPVNTIYF. CDR3 in DNA: TGTGCCAGTCCTCTGAGGCCAGTTAACACCATATATTTT.

Of note for this clonotype: The junction does not match germline at one end; this may be a read error. V gene TRBV6-1 combines with J gene TRBJ2-5; 8 nucleotides line up with TRBD1. From germline, CDR1 is MNHNS and CDR2 SASEGT. This CDR3 has 17 residues. The CDR3, as DNA: TGTGCCAGCAGTGAAGCGGCATGGACAGGGATCCAAGAGACCCAGTGCTTC. Encoded protein: CASSEAAWTGIQETQCF.

This clonotype showed up many times. The chain is built from TRBV20-1 and TRBJ2-3, with D tentatively TRBD2 (5 bases). Trimming pared 1 base from V and 2 bases from J, leaving 13 bases between. The CDR3 spans 15 residues. CDR1 is DFQATT and CDR2 is SNEGSKA in the germline V gene (reference sequence). As DNA, the CDR3 is TGCAGTGCTAGAGTTGCAAGCGGAATCACAGATACGCAGTATTTT. Translated: CSARVASGITDTQYF.

There are a few counts of this clonotype. V and J are TRBV5-1 and TRBJ2-1; TRBD2 agrees at 11 bases. J gave up 8 bases and V 2 bases, and 9 bases lay outside the gene matches. Looked up from germline, CDR1 is SGHRS and CDR2 is YFSETQ. This CDR3 region has 16 residues. In DNA, the CDR3 is TGCGCCAGCAGCTTTGCCTTAGCGGGAGGGTTCGATGAGCAGTTCTTC. It is translated as CASSFALAGGFDEQFF.

The sample holds many counts of this clonotype. The chain couples TRBV2 to TRBJ2-7, with TRBD2 matching over 7 bases. The CDR3 runs 17 residues. Germline loops: CDR1 SNHLY, CDR2 FYNNEI. V was pared by 0 bases and J by 3 bases, with 11 bases of the junction left unmatched. This chain's CDR3 is CASSEALLGSGYYEQYF. The CDR3 DNA reads TGTGCCAGCAGTGAAGCGCTTCTGGGTAGCGGGTACTACGAGCAGTACTTC.

The chain has TRBV6-4 and TRBJ1-2; 7 nucleotides match TRBD1. Trimming at V came to 5 bases and at J to 5 bases, leaving 11 bases not matched to a gene. The CDR3 is 15 residues long. The germline gives CDR1 MRHNA, CDR2 SNTAGT. The CDR3 nucleotides read TGTGCCAGCAGTTACAAGAGCGGGACAGTGTATGGCTACACCTTC. It encodes CASSYKSGTVYGYTF.

This clonotype was found many times. The V gene is TRBV11-2, the J gene TRBJ2-7; D may be TRBD2 (5 bases). From germline, CDR1 is SGHAT and CDR2 FQNNGV. This CDR3 has 13 residues. The ends were cut back, 5 bases at V and 6 bases at J, with 14 bases in the middle. Here the CDR3 DNA reads TGTGCCAGCAGCCCCGAGGGAGCCCGCGAGCAGTACTTC. This gives the protein CASSPEGAREQYF.

The J gene is TRBJ2-7, the V gene TRBV19; D is undetermined. V was cut by 5 bases and J by 7 bases, with 15 bases left in between. Germline lookup yields CDR1 LNHDA and CDR2 SQIVND (reference sequence). CDR3 length equals 13 residues. The CDR3 DNA reads TGTGCCAGTAGTCCTTCCAGGTCGCGGGAGCAGTACTTC. It translates to CASSPSRSREQYF.

This sequence joins TRBV19 and TRBJ2-3, with D uncertain. This CDR3 spans 16 amino acids. Per the germline V gene, CDR1 is LNHDA and CDR2 is SQIVND (reference sequence). Trimming stripped 3 bases from V and 1 base from J, with 14 bases between. In DNA, the CDR3 is TGTGCCAGTAGTATTCCCGAGGCCGTGGGCACAGATACGCAGTATTTT. This codes for CASSIPEAVGTDTQYF.

This clonotype has at least ten counts. The rearrangement uses TRBV20-1 and TRBJ2-7; D is undetermined. Germline CDR1 reads DFQATT; CDR2 reads SNEGSKA (reference sequence). The ends were cut back, 6 bases at V and 0 bases at J, with 15 bases in the middle. CDR3 length equals 14 residues. The CDR3 spells CSAPRIGSSYEQYF. The CDR3 DNA is TGCAGTGCCCCCCGGATTGGAAGCTCCTACGAGCAGTACTTC.

This clonotype was counted a few times. The chain has TRBV7-9 and TRBJ2-3; 8 bases line up with TRBD2. The CDR3 contains 15 residues. Looked up from germline, CDR1 is SEHNR and CDR2 is FQNEAQ (reference sequence). The J segment lost 0 bases and the V segment lost 4 bases, leaving 3 bases of the junction unmatched. The CDR3 region has the DNA TGTGCCAGCAGCTCGGGGGGGGCGAGCACAGATACGCAGTATTTT. This translates into CASSSGGASTDTQYF.

This clonotype was seen only a few times. The genes are TRBV14 and TRBJ1-1, with D hard to call. Trimming took off 7 bases at V and 1 base at J, with 10 bases between the two ends. Germline V CDR1 and CDR2: SGHDN, FVKESK. CDR3 length equals 13 residues. The CDR3 is CASILRENTEAFF. The CDR3 region has the DNA TGTGCCAGCATCCTGAGGGAGAACACTGAAGCTTTCTTT. Drawing the rest from reference TRBV14 and TRBJ1-1, the complete variable domain is EAGVTQFPSHSVIEKGQTVTLRCDPISGHDNLYWYRRVMGKEIKFLLHFVKESKQDESGMPNNRFLAERTGGTYSTLKVQPAELEDSGVYFCASILRENTEAFFGQGTRLTVV.

This clonotype was counted at least ten times. The rearrangement joins TRBV7-2 to TRBJ2-3; D assignment may be TRBD1 or TRBD2 (5 bases each). Germline V gene data show CDR1 as SGHTA and CDR2 as FQGNSA. The CDR3 consists of 15 residues. Trimming shortened V by 1 base and J by 6 bases, and 14 bases separated the two germline ends. The CDR3 coding sequence is TGTGCCAGCAGCTTAGGAGGGACGGTGACGGATACGCAGTATTTT. Protein: CASSLGGTVTDTQYF.

In its sample, this clonotype was seen many times. The J gene is TRBJ2-2, the V gene TRBV20-1, with a weak D call TRBD2 (6 bases). Germline V gene data show CDR1 as DFQATT and CDR2 as SNEGSKA (reference sequence). V was trimmed by 4 bases and J by 0 bases, leaving 12 bases between them. This CDR3 region has 15 residues. CDR3 loop: CSAKVAAANTGELFF. In nucleotides, the CDR3 is TGCAGTGCTAAGGTAGCGGCGGCGAACACCGGGGAGCTGTTTTTT.

To note about this clonotype: A much larger clone is a single base away; this may be a read error. The V call is TRBV7-2, the J call TRBJ1-1; no reliable D call. Germline CDR1 SGHTA, CDR2 FQGNSA. CDR3 length equals 13 residues. Between the trimmed V and J ends, which lost 1 base and 6 bases, there was a span of 9 bases. CDR3 region: CASSLVATAEAFF. DNA of the CDR3: TGTGCCAGCAGCTTAGTGGCAACCGCTGAAGCTTTCTTT.

The chain recombines TRBV25-1 with TRBJ1-6, with D possibly TRBD1 on 5 matching bases. The CDR3 length is 13 residues. CDR1 and CDR2 (germline): MGHDK, SYGVNS. The V end was cut by 8 bases, the J end by 7 bases, with 12 bases between. The CDR3 sequence is CASRGGRNSPLHF. The CDR3 nucleotides are TGTGCCAGCCGGGGGGGGAGGAATTCACCCCTCCACTTT.